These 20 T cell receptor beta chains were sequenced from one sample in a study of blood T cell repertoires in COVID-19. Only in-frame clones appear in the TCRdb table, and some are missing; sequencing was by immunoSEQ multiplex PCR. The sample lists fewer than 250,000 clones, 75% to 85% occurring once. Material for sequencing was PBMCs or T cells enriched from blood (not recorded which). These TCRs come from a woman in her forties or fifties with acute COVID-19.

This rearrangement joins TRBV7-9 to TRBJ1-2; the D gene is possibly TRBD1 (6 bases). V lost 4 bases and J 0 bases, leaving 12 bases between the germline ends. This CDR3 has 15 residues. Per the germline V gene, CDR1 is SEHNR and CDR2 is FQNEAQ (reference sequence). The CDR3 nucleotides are TGTGCCAGCAGCTCCCCGAGACAGGCTAACTATGGCTACACCTTC. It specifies CASSSPRQANYGYTF.

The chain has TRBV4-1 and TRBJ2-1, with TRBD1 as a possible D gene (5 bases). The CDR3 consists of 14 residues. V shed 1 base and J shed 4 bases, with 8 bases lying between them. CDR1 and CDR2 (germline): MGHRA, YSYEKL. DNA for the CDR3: TGCGCCAGCAGCCAAGCTGACAGATACAATGAGCAGTTCTTC. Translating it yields CASSQADRYNEQFF.

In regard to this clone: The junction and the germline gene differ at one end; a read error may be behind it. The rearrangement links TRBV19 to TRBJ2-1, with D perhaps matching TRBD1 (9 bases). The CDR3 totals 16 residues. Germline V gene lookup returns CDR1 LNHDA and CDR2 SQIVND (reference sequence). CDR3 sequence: CASRIAGQGPYNEQFF. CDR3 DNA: TGTGCCAGTCGTATAGCGGGACAGGGACCCTACAATGAGCAGTTCTTC. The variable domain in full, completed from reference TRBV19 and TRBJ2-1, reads DGGITQSPKYLFRKEGQNVTLSCEQNLNHDAMYWYRQDPGQGLRLIYYSQIVNDFQKGDIAEGYSVSREKKESFPLTVTSAQKNPTAFYLCASRIAGQGPYNEQFFGPGTRLTVL.

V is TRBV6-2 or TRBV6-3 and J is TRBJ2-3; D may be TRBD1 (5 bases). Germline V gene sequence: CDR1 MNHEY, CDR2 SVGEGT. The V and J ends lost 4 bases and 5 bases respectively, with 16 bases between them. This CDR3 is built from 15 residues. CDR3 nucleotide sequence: TGTGCCAGCAGTTCAGCCACGGCCAGGGAAGATACGCAGTATTTT. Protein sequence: CASSSATAREDTQYF.

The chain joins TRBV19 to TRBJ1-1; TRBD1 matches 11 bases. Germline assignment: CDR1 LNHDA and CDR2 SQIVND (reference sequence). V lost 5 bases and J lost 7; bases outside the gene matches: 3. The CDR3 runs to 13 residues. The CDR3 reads CASSGGQGGEAFF. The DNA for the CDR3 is TGTGCCAGTAGTGGGGGACAGGGGGGTGAAGCTTTCTTT.

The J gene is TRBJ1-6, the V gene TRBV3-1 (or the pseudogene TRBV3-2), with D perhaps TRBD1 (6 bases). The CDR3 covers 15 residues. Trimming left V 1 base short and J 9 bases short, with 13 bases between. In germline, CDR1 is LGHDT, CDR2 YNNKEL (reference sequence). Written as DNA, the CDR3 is TGTGCCAGCAGCCAAGCGGAACAGGGTGGTTCACCCCTCCACTTT. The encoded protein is CASSQAEQGGSPLHF.

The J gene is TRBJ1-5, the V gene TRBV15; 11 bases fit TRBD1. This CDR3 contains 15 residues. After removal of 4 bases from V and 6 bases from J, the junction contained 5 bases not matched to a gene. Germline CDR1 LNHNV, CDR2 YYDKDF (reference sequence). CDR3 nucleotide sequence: TGTGCCACCAGCACCGGACAGGGGGCCGGTCAGCCCCAGCATTTT. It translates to CATSTGQGAGQPQHF.

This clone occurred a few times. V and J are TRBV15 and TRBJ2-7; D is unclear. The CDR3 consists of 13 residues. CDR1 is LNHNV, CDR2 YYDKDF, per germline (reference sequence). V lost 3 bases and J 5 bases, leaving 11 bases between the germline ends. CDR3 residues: CATSRQQKDEQYF. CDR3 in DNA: TGTGCCACCAGCAGGCAACAGAAGGACGAGCAGTACTTC.

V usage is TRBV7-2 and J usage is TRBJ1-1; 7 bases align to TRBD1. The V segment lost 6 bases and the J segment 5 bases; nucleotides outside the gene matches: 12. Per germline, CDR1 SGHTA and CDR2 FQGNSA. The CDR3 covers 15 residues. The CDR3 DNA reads TGTGCCAGCAGGGATGACGACAGGGCATGGACTGAAGCTTTCTTT. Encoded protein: CASRDDDRAWTEAFF.

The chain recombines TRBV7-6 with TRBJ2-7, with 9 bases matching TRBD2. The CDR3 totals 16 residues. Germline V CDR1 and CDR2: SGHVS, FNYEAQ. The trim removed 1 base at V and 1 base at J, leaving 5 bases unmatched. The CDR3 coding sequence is TGTGCCAGCAGCTTAGTCATGAGCGGGGGGTCCTACGAGCAGTACTTC. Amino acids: CASSLVMSGGSYEQYF.

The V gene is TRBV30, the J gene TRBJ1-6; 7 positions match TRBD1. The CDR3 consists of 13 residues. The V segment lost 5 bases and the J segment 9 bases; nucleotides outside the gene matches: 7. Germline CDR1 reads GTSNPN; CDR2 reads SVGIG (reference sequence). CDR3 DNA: TGTGCCTGGGAACGGGACAGATCTTCACCCCTCCACTTT. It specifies CAWERDRSSPLHF.

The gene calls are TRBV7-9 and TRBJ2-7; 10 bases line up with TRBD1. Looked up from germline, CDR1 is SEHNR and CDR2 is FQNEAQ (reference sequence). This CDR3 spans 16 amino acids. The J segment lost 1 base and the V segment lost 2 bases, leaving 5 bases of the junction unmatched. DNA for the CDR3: TGTGCCAGCAGCTTATGGGACAGGGGTAGTTCCTACGAGCAGTACTTC. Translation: CASSLWDRGSSYEQYF.

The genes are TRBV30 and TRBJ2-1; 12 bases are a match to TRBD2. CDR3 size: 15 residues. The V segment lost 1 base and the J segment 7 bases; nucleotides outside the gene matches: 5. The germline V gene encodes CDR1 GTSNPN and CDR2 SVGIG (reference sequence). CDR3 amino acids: CAWSGGLAGANEQFF. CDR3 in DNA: TGTGCCTGGAGTGGGGGACTAGCGGGTGCTAATGAGCAGTTCTTC.

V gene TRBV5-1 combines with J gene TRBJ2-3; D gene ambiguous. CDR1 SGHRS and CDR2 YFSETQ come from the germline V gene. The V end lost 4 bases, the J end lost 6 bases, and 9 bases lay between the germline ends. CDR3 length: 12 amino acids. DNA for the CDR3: TGCGCCAGCAGCACCCAGATGGATACGCAGTATTTT. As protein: CASSTQMDTQYF.

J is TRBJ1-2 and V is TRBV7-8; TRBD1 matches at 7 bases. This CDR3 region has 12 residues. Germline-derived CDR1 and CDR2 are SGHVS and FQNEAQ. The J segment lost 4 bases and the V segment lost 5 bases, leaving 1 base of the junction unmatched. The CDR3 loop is CASSRQGYGYTF. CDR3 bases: TGTGCCAGCAGCCGACAGGGCTATGGCTACACCTTC.

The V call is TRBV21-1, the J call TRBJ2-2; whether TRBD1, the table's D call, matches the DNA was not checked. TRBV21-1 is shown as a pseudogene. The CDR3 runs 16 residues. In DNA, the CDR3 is TGTGCCAGCAGCAAAGGGGGACAGACGAACACCGGGGAGCTGTTTTTT. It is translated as CASSKGGQTNTGELFF.

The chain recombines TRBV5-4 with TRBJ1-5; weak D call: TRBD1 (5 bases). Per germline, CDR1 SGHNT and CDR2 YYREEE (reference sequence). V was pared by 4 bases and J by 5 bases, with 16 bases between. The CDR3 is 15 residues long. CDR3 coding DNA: TGTGCCAGCAGCCTCGCGGGGGGGAAGGATCAGCCCCAGCATTTT. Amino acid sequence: CASSLAGGKDQPQHF.

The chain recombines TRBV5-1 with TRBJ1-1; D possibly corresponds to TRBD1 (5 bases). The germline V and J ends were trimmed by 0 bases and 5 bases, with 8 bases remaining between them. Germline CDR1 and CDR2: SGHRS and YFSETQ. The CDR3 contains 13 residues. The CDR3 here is CASSLEQATEAFF. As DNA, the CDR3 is TGCGCCAGCAGCTTGGAACAGGCAACTGAAGCTTTCTTT.

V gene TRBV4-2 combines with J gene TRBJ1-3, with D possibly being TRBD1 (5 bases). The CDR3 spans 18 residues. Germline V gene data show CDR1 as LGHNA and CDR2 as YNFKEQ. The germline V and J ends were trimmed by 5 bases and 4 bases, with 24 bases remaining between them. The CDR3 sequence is CASSKKFQGTDVGNTIYF. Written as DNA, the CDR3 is TGTGCCAGCAGCAAGAAGTTTCAGGGTACGGATGTCGGAAACACCATATATTTT.

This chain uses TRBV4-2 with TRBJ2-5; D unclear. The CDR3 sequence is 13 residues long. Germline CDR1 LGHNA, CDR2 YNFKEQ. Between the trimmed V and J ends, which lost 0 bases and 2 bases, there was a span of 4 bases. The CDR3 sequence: CASSQDRQETQYF. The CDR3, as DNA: TGTGCCAGCAGCCAAGACAGACAAGAGACCCAGTACTTC.